This T cell receptor beta chain was observed in a study of human T cells and chemical hapten exposure. TCRdb reanalysed the RACE reads using MiXCR and keeps one entry per CDR3 protein. Among approximately 120,000 distinct CDR3 sequences, about a tenth were seen once, and the ten largest hold around 3%. Described time point: patch test 2, 6 weeks after DPC sensitization. Treatment in this sample: therapeutic diphenylcyclopropenone sensitization with weekly scalp DPC. After removal of 1 base from V and 0 bases from J, the junction contained 5 bases not matched to a gene. The CDR3 loop spans 16 amino acids. Germline CDR1 DFQATT, CDR2 SNEGSKA (reference sequence).

The input for sequencing was whole blood, taken in connection with sensitization to the hapten diphenylcyclopropenone (DPC). This clonotype was sampled from a middle-aged woman with alopecia areata. Some clones in this sample may be carry-over from other donors' samples. The chain is built from TRBV20-1 and TRBJ1-4, with 7 nucleotides matching TRBD1. CDR3 residues: CSARGPTGATNEKLFF. The CDR3 DNA reads as TGCAGTGCTAGAGGGCCAACAGGGGCAACTAATGAAAAACTGTTTTTT.